This T cell receptor beta chain was captured in a study of CD8 T cells in ankylosing spondylitis (dated by TCRdb to 2016 to 2017). Study-wide context: T cell receptor beta repertoires were profiled in healthy donors and ankylosing spondylitis patients so that disease-linked TCR variants could be found. The full study cohort was made up of 20 to 25 ankylosing spondylitis patients and roughly 98 healthy donors. Peripheral blood was sampled, and synovial fluid was also collected from ankylosing spondylitis patients. On the study overall, not on this receptor specifically: Some motif variants were previously reported in synovial fluid and blood of reactive arthritis patients, suggesting common disease-initiation mechanisms. Blood from ankylosing spondylitis patients appeared to be characterized by a TCR beta motif made up of 8 or 9 highly homologous amino acid variants. According to the report, matched synovial fluid samples from ankylosing spondylitis patients were significantly enriched for the disease-linked clones. A CD8+ phenotype was shown by the disease-linked clones, which were found at relatively low frequencies in peripheral blood.

Sequencing instrument: Illumina HiSeq 2500. Quantitative 5'-RACE with molecular barcodes was used to prepare TCR beta libraries. For the original study's pipeline: A new computational method based on a probabilistic model of VDJ rearrangement was used to identify disease-linked TCR variants. The public sequencing data were trimmed at Q25 with fastp and processed into clonotypes with MiXCR by TCRdb, which kept only in-frame beta chains. Rows merge per CDR3 protein into single entries with the most common DNA and genes. The V and J calls, along with clone size, are taken from TCRdb and not from the paper's own processing. This sample lists about 110,000 distinct CDR3 sequences; 24% were detected once. Approximately 13% of the sample belongs to the ten largest clones. This clonotype occurred a few times. Its recognized antigen is unknown. There are no base qualities to consult, and no much larger clone falls within one base.

The CDR3 runs 14 residues from the cysteine to the phenylalanine. The read is trimmed to its CDR3 DNA, 42 bases read in frame from base 1. V is cut by 0 bases and J by 7 bases, and the space between the germline ends is 9 bases. The germline V gene encodes CDR1 SGHNT and CDR2 YENEEA. Synovial fluid samples and blood samples obtained from the same ankylosing spondylitis patients were matched. Sequenced material: synovial fluid, either unsorted or a sorted T cell fraction (not recorded which). This sequence was found in a male donor with ankylosing spondylitis. The rearrangement joined TRBV11-3 to TRBJ2-2, with no confidently assigned D gene. The CDR3 loop reads CASSLDSPGGELFF. The bases read TGTGCCAGCAGCTTAGATTCTCCGGGCGGGGAGCTGTTTTTT.